The entry below describes one TCR beta chain. No antigen is known for it. Generated by immunoSEQ multiplex PCR, the TCRdb table keeps only in-frame clones and is missing some. Of 45,000 or so clones listed, just under 80% are singletons. This record belongs to a study of PD-1 blockade in classical Hodgkin lymphoma. Broader study findings: CD4+ TCR diversity, unlike CD8+, rose significantly by C4D1. Possible causes of repertoire differences, disease activity or prior therapy, remain undefined. Reported findings placed baseline TCR diversity lower in newly diagnosed patients (compared with healthy donors).

Specified time point: cycle 4 day 1 (C4D1), after about 6 weeks of nivolumab. Relapse after autologous stem cell transplantation occurred in every patient, and brentuximab vedotin exposure varied. The junction had 3 bases not matched to a gene; V was cut back by 3 bases and J by 5 bases. Per the germline V gene, CDR1 is MNHEY and CDR2 is SMNVEV (reference sequence). CDR3 length equals 14 residues. The V gene is TRBV27, the J gene TRBJ2-3; 9 nucleotides align to TRBD2. The receptor's source is a human donor with classical Hodgkin lymphoma. The starting material was peripheral blood mononuclear cells (PBMCs), obtained before the fourth cycle of nivolumab. The CDR3 reads CASSLGGGEDTQYF. In DNA, the CDR3 is TGTGCCAGCAGTTTGGGCGGGGGGGAAGATACGCAGTATTTT.